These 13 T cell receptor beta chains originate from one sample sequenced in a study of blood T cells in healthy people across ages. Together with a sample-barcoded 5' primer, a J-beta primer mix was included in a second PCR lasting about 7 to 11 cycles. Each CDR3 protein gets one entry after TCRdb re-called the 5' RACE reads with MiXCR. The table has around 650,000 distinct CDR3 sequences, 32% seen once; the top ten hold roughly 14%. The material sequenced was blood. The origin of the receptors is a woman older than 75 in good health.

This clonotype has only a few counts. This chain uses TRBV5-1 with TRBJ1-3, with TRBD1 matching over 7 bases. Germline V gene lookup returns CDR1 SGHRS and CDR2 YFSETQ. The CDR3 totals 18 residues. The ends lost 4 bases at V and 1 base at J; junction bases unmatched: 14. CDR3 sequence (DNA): TGCGCCAGCAGCGCGGAACCAGTAGGGGGCAATTCTGGAAACACCATATATTTT. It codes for CASSAEPVGGNSGNTIYF.

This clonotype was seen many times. The CDR3: CASSSWTGGPSSYEQYF. Here the CDR3 DNA reads TGTGCCAGCAGTTCTTGGACAGGGGGTCCGAGCTCCTACGAGCAGTACTTC. The chain joins TRBV12-3 or TRBV12-4 to TRBJ2-7; TRBD1 matches at 10 bases. Trimming removed 4 bases from V and 0 bases from J; junction bases left unmatched: 9. The CDR3 has 17 residues.

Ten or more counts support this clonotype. The CDR3 DNA sequence: TGCAGTGCCCGCGGGCGCGGGAGCTCCTACAATGAGCAGTTCTTC. Protein: CSARGRGSSYNEQFF. The genes are TRBV20-1 and TRBJ2-1; 7 positions agree with TRBD2. Germline loops: CDR1 DFQATT, CDR2 SNEGSKA (reference sequence). V shed 6 bases, J shed 0 bases, and the junction held 8 bases outside the gene matches. This CDR3 contains 15 residues.

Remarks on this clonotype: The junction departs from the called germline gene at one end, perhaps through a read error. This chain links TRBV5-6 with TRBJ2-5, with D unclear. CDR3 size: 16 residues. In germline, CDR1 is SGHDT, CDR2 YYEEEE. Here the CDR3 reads CVSSLVTGQPGETQYF. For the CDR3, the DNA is TGTGTCAGCAGCTTGGTGACCGGGCAGCCCGGGGAGACCCAGTACTTC.

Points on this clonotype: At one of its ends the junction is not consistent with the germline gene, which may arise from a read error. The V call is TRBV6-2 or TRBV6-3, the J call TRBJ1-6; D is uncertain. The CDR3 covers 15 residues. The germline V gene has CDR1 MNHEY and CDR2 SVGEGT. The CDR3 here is CANSYGMGYNSPLHF. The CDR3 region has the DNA TGTGCCAACAGTTACGGGATGGGCTATAATTCACCCCTCCACTTT.

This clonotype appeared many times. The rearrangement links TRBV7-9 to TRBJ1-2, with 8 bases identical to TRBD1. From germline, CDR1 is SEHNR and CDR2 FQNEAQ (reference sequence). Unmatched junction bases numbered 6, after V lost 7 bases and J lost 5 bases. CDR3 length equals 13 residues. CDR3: CASTWDRSYGYTF. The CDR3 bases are TGTGCCAGCACTTGGGACAGGTCATATGGCTACACCTTC.

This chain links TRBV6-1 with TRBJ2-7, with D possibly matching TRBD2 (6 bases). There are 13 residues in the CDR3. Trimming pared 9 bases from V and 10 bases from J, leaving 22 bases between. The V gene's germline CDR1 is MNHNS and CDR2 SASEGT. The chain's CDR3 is CASGSSFREAQYF. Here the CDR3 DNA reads TGTGCCAGTGGGTCCTCTTTTAGGGAGGCCCAGTACTTC.

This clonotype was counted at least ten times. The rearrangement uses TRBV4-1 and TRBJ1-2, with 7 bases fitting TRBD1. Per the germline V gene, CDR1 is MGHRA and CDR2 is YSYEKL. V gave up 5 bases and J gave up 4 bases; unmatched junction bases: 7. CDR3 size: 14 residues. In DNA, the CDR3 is TGCGCCAGCAGCTTCCGGACAGGAATCTATGGCTACACCTTC. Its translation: CASSFRTGIYGYTF.

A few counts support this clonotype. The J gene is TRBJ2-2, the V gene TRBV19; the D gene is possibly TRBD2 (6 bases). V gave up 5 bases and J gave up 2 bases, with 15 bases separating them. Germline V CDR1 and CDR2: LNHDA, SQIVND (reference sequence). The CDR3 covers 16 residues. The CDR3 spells CASSLRRGPNTGELFF. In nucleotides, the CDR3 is TGTGCCAGTAGTCTAAGGCGGGGCCCAAACACCGGGGAGCTGTTTTTT.

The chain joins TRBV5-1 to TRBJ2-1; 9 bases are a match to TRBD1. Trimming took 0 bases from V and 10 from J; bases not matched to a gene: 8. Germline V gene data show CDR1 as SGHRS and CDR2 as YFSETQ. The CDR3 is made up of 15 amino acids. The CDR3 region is CASSLGGQGVREQFF. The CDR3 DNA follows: TGCGCCAGCAGCTTGGGGGGACAGGGTGTCAGGGAGCAGTTCTTC.

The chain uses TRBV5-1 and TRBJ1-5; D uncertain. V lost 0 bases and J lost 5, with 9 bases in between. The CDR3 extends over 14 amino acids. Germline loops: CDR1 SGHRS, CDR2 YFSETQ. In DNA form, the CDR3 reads TGCGCCAGCAGCTTGGACAGCTTAGATCAGCCCCAGCATTTT. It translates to CASSLDSLDQPQHF. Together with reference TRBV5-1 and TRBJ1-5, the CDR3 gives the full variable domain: KAGVTQTPRYLIKTRGQQVTLSCSPISGHRSVSWYQQTPGQGLQFLFEYFSETQRNKGNFPGRFSGRQFSNSRSEMNVSTLELGDSALYLCASSLDSLDQPQHFGDGTRLSIL.

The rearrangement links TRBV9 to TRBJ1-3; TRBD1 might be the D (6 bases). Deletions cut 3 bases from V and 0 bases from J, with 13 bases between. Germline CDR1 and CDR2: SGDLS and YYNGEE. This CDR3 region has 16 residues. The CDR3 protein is CASSENRVFSGNTIYF. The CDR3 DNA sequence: TGTGCCAGCAGCGAAAACAGGGTCTTCTCTGGAAACACCATATATTTT. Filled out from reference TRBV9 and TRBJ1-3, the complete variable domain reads DSGVTQTPKHLITATGQRVTLRCSPRSGDLSVYWYQQSLDQGLQFLIQYYNGEERAKGNILERFSAQQFPDLHSELNLSSLELGDSALYFCASSENRVFSGNTIYFGEGSWLTVV.

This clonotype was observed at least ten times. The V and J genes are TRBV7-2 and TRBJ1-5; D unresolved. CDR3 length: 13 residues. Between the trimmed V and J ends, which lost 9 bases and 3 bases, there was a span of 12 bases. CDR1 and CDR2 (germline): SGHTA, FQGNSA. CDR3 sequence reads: CASRREVNQPQHF. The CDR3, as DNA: TGTGCCAGTAGGAGGGAGGTCAATCAGCCCCAGCATTTT.